The entry below describes one T cell receptor (beta chain). The data derive from a study of shared clonotypes between healthy human individuals. The CDR3 loop spans 15 amino acids. Germline loops: CDR1 SGHNT, CDR2 YYREEE (reference sequence). V lost 2 bases and J lost 5; bases outside the gene matches: 6. At deep level, the assay was performed. On ten immunoSEQ deep assay plates, unsorted PBMC DNA was sequenced. Produced via immunoSEQ multiplex PCR; TCRdb's table is partial and in-frame only. In the table there are about 490,000 clones, approximately 80% of which are singletons. This sequence originates from a middle-aged woman in good health. Some clones in this sample may be carry-over from other donors' samples. The sequencing input was PBMCs. The chain links TRBV5-4 to TRBJ2-5, with 10 bases identical to TRBD1. This chain's CDR3 is CASSFPTGGGETQYF. As DNA, the CDR3 is TGTGCCAGCAGCTTCCCGACAGGGGGCGGGGAGACCCAGTACTTC.